The clone carrying this TCR beta chain was recorded at least ten times. Its antigen remains unknown. This sample is part of a study of regulatory T cells in long-lasting Graves disease. Whole-study context: Graves' cases, newly diagnosed, had used antithyroid drugs under 3 months. General observations from the study: Sharing of public clonotypes was greater in persistent patients (2,741) than in new patients (around 930). Only peripheral blood was studied, not thyroid tissue.

TCR beta libraries were built with iRepertoire HTBI primers and Arm-PCR of CDR3 regions. TCRdb passed the multiplex PCR reads through MiXCR, listing each CDR3 protein once. The sample carries roughly 420,000 distinct CDR3 sequences, about 14% recorded once. Indicated time point: newly diagnosed GD, antithyroid drugs for less than 3 months. Making the TCR library involved RNA that had been extracted from PBMCs. The CDR3 loop spans 15 amino acids. Trimming stripped 1 base from V and 0 bases from J, with 10 bases between. Germline CDR1 and CDR2: SGHDT and YYEEEE. These same data were also listed under a study on T cells in Graves' hyperthyroidism and ophthalmopathy. Turning to that study: In the blood, most expanded thyroid clonotypes above 0.001 appeared as well.

The V call is TRBV5-6, the J call TRBJ2-5, with D tentatively TRBD1 or TRBD2 (6 bases each). The sequences come from peripheral blood mononuclear cells (PBMCs), collected at new diagnosis, from a patient treated with antithyroid drugs. The source is a woman in her 50s with Graves disease. CDR3 coding DNA: TGTGCCAGCAGCTTGCGAGGGGGGTACCAAGAGACCCAGTACTTC. This sequence encodes CASSLRGGYQETQYF.